This T cell receptor beta chain was documented in a study of response to subunit inactivated influenza vaccine. Findings and limits, study-wide: The authors put forward the suggestion that each seasonal influenza vaccination may bring in only a limited number of new T cells.

One entry per CDR3 protein, called by TCRdb with MiXCR from the RT-PCR reads. The repertoire includes 650,000 or so distinct CDR3 sequences, 12% to 15% of them detected once, and 6.5% to 8% sits in the top ten. For this clonotype: Its antigen is unidentified.

With V trimmed by 0 bases and J by 3 bases, 8 bases remained unmatched. Per the germline V gene, CDR1 is LNHDA and CDR2 is SQIVND (reference sequence). CDR3 length: 18 residues. This specimen consisted of PBMCs from blood, obtained 14 to 15 days before vaccination. The sequence was collected from a man aged 50 or older who received an inactivated influenza vaccine. The chain carries TRBV19 and TRBJ2-2; 9 bases map to TRBD2. CDR3 DNA: TGTGCCAGTAGTATAGATCAGAATAGCGGGGGTCACACCGGGGAGCTGTTTTTT. Translating it yields CASSIDQNSGGHTGELFF.